The sequence of this TCR beta chain was determined in a study of T cells after yellow fever vaccination. Study-wide background: Fractions low in cell number were prepared with SMART-Seq v4 Ultra Low Input.

Regarding the study as a whole: Just a small share of clonotypes turned up in the CD4 compartment as well as the CD8 compartment.

TCRdb re-called the 5' RACE reads with MiXCR, one entry per CDR3 protein. The repertoire includes about 250,000 distinct CDR3 sequences, over 3% of them detected once, and under 20% sits in the top ten. The table lists this clonotype with many counts. Its antigen is still unknown. V lost 0 bases and J lost 0, with 12 bases in between. Germline V lookup: CDR1 LGHNA, CDR2 YNFKEQ. This CDR3 is built from 17 residues. The sequence was collected from a man aged 18 to 30 who received the YFV17D yellow fever vaccine. This specimen was PBMCs, taken 15 days after the yellow fever booster vaccination. V usage is TRBV4-2 and J usage is TRBJ1-3, with D possibly being TRBD1 (5 bases). CDR3 in DNA: TGTGCCAGCAGCCAAGACCGTCAGGGAAGCTCTGGAAACACCATATATTTT. Its translation: CASSQDRQGSSGNTIYF.